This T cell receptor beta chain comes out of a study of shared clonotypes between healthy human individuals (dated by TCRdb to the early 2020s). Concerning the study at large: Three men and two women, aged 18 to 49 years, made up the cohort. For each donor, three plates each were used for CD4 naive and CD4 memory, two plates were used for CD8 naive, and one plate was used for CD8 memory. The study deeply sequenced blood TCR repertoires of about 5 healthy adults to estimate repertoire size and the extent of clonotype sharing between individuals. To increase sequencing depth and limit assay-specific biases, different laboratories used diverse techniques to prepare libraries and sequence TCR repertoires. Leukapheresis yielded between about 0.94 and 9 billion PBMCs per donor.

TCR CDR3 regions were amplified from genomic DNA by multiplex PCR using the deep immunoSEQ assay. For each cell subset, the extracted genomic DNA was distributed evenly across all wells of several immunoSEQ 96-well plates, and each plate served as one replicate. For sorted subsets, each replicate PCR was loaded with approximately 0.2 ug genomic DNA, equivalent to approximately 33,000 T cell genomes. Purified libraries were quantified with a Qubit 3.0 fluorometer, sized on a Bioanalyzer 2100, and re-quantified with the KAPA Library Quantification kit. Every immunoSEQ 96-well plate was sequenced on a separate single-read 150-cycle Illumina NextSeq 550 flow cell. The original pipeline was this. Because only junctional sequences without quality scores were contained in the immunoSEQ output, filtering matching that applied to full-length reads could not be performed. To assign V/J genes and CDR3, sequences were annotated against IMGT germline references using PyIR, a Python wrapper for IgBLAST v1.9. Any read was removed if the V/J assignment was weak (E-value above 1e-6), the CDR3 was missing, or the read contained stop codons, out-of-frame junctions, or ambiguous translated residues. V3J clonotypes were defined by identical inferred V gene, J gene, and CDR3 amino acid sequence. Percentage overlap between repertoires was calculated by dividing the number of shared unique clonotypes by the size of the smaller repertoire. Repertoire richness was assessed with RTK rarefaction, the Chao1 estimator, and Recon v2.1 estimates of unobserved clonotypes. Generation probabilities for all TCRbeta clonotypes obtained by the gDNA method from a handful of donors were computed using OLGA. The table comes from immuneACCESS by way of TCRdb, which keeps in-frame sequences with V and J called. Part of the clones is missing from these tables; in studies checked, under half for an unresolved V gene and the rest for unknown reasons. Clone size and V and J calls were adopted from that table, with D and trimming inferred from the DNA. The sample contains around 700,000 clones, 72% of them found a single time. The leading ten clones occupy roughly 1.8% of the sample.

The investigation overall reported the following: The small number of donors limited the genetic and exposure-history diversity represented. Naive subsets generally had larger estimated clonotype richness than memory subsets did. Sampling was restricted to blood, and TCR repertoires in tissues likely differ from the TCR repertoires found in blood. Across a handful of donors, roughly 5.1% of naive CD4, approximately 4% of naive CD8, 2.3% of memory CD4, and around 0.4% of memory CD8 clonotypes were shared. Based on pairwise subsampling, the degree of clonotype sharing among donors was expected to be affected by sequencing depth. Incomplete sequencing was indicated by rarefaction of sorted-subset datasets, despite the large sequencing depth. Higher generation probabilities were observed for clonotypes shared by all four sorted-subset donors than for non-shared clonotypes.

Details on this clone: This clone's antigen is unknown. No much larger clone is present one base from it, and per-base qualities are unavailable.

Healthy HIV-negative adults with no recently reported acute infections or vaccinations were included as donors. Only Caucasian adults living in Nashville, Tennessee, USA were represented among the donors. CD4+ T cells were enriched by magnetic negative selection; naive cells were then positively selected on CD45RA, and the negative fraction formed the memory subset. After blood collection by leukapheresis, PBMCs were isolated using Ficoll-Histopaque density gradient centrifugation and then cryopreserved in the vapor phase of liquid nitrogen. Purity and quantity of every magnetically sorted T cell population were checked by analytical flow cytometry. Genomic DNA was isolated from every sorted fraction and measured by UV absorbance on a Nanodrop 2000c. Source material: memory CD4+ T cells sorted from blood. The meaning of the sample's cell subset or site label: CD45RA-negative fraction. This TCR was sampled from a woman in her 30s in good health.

The CDR3: CASSWSGTDTQYF. The nucleotide sequence is TGTGCCAGCAGCTGGTCAGGCACAGATACGCAGTATTTT. This chain joins TRBV7-2 to TRBJ2-3, with the D segment identity uncertain. V lost 4 bases and J lost 1 base; the stretch between them is 6 bases long. Including cysteine and phenylalanine, the CDR3 has 13 amino acids. The entry retains the CDR3 DNA only, 39 bases that are in frame from base 1. Per the germline V gene, SGHTA is the CDR1 and FQGNSA is the CDR2.